Listed below are T cell receptor beta chains from one sample, sequenced in a study of patients and donors after allogeneic stem cell transplantation. In TCRdb, the RT-PCR reads were re-called with MiXCR into one record per CDR3 protein. The sample has 190,000 or so distinct CDR3 sequences, around two fifths seen once; the top ten hold 33%. The sequencing input was blood, either unsorted or a sorted T cell fraction (not recorded which). These TCRs come from a human donor who was either an allogeneic HSCT recipient or a stem cell or donor lymphocyte infusion donor (not recorded which). It is not recorded whose cells these are; they may come from a transplant donor. Both conserved end residues are part of each CDR3.

v_gene: TRBV6-6; CDR3aa: CASSYRRNHYGYTF
v_gene: TRBV5-1; CDR3aa: CASSLEASGSYEQYF
v_gene: TRBV20-1; CDR3aa: CSARHTGTGGITEAFF
v_gene: TRBV28; CDR3aa: CASSPGQGPVNQPQHF
v_gene: TRBV27; CDR3aa: CASSLPGGRREQYF
v_gene: TRBV11-2; CDR3aa: CASIGSGGDTQYF
v_gene: TRBV12-3/TRBV12-4; CDR3aa: CASSLSGLAKNIQYF
v_gene: TRBV9; CDR3aa: CASSVELGADEQFF
v_gene: TRBV6-5; CDR3aa: CASSYLQGNTEAFF
v_gene: TRBV7-9; CDR3aa: CASSPLFYEQYF
v_gene: TRBV5-1; CDR3aa: CASSLAPWGSSGNTIYF
v_gene: TRBV25-1; CDR3aa: CASSDTSGNFEQFF
v_gene: TRBV5-1; CDR3aa: CASSHGPNNEQFF
v_gene: TRBV2; CDR3aa: CASSLRFSQAYEQYF
v_gene: TRBV15; CDR3aa: CATSRSPGEAFF
v_gene: TRBV5-1; CDR3aa: CASSLGLLSGANVLTF
v_gene: TRBV19; CDR3aa: CASTGMTGPYNEQFF
v_gene: TRBV7-9; CDR3aa: CASSLTTEFSGNTIYF
v_gene: TRBV5-1; CDR3aa: CASSLAAGFPQETQYF
v_gene: TRBV24-1; CDR3aa: CATPPRDGKAPSNQPQHF
v_gene: TRBV20-1; CDR3aa: CSARTERVNQPQHF
v_gene: TRBV4-3; CDR3aa: CASSPTGQGLYGYTF
v_gene: TRBV28; CDR3aa: CASSGVPQPQHF
v_gene: TRBV3-1; CDR3aa: CASTSSGILYNEQFF
v_gene: TRBV9; CDR3aa: CASNPGYSGNTIYF
v_gene: TRBV14; CDR3aa: CASSLGLGANTEAFF
v_gene: TRBV4-3; CDR3aa: CASSQGTEDKNIQYF
v_gene: TRBV3-1; CDR3aa: CASSQDGQGKTQYF
v_gene: TRBV5-1; CDR3aa: CASSVTSGNPYNEQFF
v_gene: TRBV20-1; CDR3aa: CSALDRTLGYEQYF
v_gene: TRBV7-8; CDR3aa: CASSPWTGGRNEQFF
v_gene: TRBV6-5; CDR3aa: CASSRTGGFSNQPQHF
v_gene: TRBV9; CDR3aa: CASSVTSGTHLAYNEQFF
v_gene: TRBV30; CDR3aa: CAWSPQGNSPLHF
v_gene: TRBV6-5; CDR3aa: CASSQLDLNTEAFF
v_gene: TRBV7-3; CDR3aa: CASSLTGGSETQYF
v_gene: TRBV5-6; CDR3aa: CASSLGPTGELREKLFF
v_gene: TRBV5-5; CDR3aa: CASSSYLQGGGSNQPQHF
v_gene: TRBV20-1; CDR3aa: CSALDGSNQPQHF
v_gene: TRBV4-1; CDR3aa: CASEGRGQNMNTEAFF
v_gene: TRBV2; CDR3aa: CASSDSLYGYTF
v_gene: TRBV25-1; CDR3aa: CASTASGEQYF
v_gene: TRBV7-8; CDR3aa: CASSLKQGAVAFF
v_gene: TRBV7-2; CDR3aa: CASSLEGFVETQYF
v_gene: TRBV12-3/TRBV12-4; CDR3aa: CASSIGRTGELFF
v_gene: TRBV29-1; CDR3aa: CSVEEGTFYGYTF
v_gene: TRBV6-1; CDR3aa: CASSETAGQGLVAFF